This T cell receptor beta chain emerged from a study of regulatory T cells in long-lasting Graves disease. Investigators prepared the TCR beta libraries by applying iRepertoire HTBI primers and Arm-PCR of CDR3 regions. TCRdb called the multiplex PCR reads again in MiXCR, with one record for every CDR3 protein. The sample holds 500,000 to 800,000 distinct CDR3 sequences, around 30% seen once. Specified time point: persistent/refractory GD, antithyroid drugs over 5 years with positive TRAb. From PBMCs, RNA was extracted and then used to make the TCR library. Trimming took off 1 base at V and 4 bases at J, with 6 bases between the two ends. The CDR3 totals 12 residues. The germline CDR1 and CDR2 sequences are SGHRS and YFSETQ. This clonotype was counted between two and nine times.

The rearrangement joins TRBV5-1 to TRBJ2-7; D gene unclear. This clonotype was obtained from a female donor with Graves disease. The starting material was peripheral blood mononuclear cells (PBMCs), obtained when the disease was refractory, from a patient treated with antithyroid drugs. This chain's CDR3 is CASSLLQYEQYF. CDR3 nucleotides: TGCGCCAGCAGCTTGCTTCAATACGAGCAGTACTTC.